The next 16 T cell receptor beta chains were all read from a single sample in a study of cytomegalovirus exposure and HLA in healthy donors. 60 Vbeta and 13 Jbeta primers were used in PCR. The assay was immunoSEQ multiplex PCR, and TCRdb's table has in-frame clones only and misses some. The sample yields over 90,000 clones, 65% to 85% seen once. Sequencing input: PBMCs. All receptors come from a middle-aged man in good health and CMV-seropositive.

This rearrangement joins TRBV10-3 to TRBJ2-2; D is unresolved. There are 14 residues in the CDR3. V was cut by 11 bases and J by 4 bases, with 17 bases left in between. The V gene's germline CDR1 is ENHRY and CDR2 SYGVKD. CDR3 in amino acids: CAVFDIRSTGELFF. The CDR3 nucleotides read TGTGCCGTCTTTGACATTAGATCCACCGGGGAGCTGTTTTTT.

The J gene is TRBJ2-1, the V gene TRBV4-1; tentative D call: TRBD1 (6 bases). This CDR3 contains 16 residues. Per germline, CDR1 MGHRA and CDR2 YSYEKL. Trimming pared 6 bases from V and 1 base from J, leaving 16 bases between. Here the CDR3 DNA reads TGCGCCAGCAGGGATACCGGGACACGATCCTACAATGAGCAGTTCTTC. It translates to CASRDTGTRSYNEQFF.

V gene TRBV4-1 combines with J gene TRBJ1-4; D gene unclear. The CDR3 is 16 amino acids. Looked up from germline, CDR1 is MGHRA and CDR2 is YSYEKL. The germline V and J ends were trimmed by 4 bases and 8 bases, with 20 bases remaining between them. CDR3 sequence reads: CASSLLGREVNEKLFF. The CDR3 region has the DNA TGCGCCAGCAGCCTCCTAGGGAGGGAGGTAAACGAAAAACTGTTTTTT.

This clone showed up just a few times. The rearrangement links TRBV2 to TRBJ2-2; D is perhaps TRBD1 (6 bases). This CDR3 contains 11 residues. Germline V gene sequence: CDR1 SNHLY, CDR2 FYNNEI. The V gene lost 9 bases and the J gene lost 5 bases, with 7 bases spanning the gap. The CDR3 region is CARGQTGELFF. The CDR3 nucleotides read TGTGCCAGGGGACAAACCGGGGAGCTGTTTTTT.

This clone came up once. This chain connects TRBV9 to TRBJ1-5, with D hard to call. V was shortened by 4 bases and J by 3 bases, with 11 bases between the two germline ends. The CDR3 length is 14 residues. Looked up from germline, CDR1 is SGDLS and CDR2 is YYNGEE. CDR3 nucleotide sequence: TGTGCCAGCAGCCCTCCCGGTCCCAATCAGCCCCAGCATTTT. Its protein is CASSPPGPNQPQHF.

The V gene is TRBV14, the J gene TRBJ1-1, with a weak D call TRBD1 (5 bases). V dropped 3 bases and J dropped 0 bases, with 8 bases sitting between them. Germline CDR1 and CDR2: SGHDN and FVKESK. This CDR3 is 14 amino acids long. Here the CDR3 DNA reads TGTGCCAGCAGCCATACAGGCATGAACACTGAAGCTTTCTTT. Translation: CASSHTGMNTEAFF.

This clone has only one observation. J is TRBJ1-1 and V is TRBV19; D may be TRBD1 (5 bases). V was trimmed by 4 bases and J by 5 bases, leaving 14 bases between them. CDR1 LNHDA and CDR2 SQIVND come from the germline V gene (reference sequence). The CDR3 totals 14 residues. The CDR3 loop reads CASSNGGRGTEAFF. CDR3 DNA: TGTGCCAGTAGTAATGGGGGGAGAGGAACTGAAGCTTTCTTT.

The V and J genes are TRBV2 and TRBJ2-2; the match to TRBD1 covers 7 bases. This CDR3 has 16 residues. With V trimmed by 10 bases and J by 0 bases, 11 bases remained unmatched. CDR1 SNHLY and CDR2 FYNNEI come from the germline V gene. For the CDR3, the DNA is TGTGCCACCACCCGAGGGGACAGCGCGAACACCGGGGAGCTGTTTTTT. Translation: CATTRGDSANTGELFF.

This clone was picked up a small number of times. The CDR3 DNA follows: TGTGCCAGCAGCCCACAGTTGAACACTGAAGCTTTCTTT. This translates into CASSPQLNTEAFF. V usage is TRBV2 and J usage is TRBJ1-1, with no clear D. CDR1 and CDR2 from the germline V gene are SNHLY and FYNNEI. CDR3 size: 13 residues. Trimming removed 6 bases at V and 0 bases at J, with 8 bases between.

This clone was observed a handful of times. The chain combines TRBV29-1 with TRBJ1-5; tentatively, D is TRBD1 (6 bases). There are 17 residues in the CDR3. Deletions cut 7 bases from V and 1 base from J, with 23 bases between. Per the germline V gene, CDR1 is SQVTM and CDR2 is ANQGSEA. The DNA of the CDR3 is TGCAGCGAACTCCTTGAGTCAGGGGCGGTGAGCAATCAGCCCCAGCATTTT. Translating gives CSELLESGAVSNQPQHF.

The CDR3 region is CASSVLAGVNEQFF. The CDR3 DNA reads TGCGCCAGCAGCGTCCTAGCGGGAGTCAATGAGCAGTTCTTC. The genes are TRBV5-1 and TRBJ2-1; 10 positions agree with TRBD2. J was trimmed by 6 bases and V by 4 bases; bases with no gene match: 4. Germline CDR1 and CDR2: SGHRS and YFSETQ. The CDR3 has 14 residues.

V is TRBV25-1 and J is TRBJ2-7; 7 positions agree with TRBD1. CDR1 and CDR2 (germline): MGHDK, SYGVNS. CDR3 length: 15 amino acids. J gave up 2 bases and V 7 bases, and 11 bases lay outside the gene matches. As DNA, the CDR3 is TGTGCCAGCAAGATAGAGAGTGGACAGGCCTACGAGCAGTACTTC. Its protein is CASKIESGQAYEQYF.

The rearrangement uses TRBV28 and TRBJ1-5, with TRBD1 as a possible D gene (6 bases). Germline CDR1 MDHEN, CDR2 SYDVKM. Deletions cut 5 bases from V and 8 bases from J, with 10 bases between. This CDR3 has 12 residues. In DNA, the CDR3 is TGTGCCAGCAGTGTTCCAGGGGAGCCCCAGCATTTT. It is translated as CASSVPGEPQHF.

The CDR3 protein is CAWRSYRDTEAFF. CDR3 nucleotide sequence: TGTGCCTGGAGGTCTTACCGGGACACTGAAGCTTTCTTT. V gene TRBV30 combines with J gene TRBJ1-1; D remains unclear. Trimming cost V 3 bases and J 3 bases, with 11 bases left between them. The CDR3 has 13 residues. Germline CDR1 reads GTSNPN; CDR2 reads SVGIG (reference sequence). Full variable domain (remainder filled in from reference TRBV30 and TRBJ1-1): SQTIHQWPATLVQPVGSPLSLECTVEGTSNPNLYWYRQAAGRGLQLLFYSVGIGQISSEVPQNLSASRPQDRQFILSSKKLLLSDSGFYLCAWRSYRDTEAFFGQGTRLTVV.

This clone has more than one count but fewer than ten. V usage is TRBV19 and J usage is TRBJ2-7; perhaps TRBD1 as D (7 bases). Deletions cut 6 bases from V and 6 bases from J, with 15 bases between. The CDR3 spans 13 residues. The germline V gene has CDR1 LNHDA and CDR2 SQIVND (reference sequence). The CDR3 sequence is CASRRQGLSEQYF. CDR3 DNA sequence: TGTGCCAGTAGAAGACAGGGACTCTCCGAGCAGTACTTC.

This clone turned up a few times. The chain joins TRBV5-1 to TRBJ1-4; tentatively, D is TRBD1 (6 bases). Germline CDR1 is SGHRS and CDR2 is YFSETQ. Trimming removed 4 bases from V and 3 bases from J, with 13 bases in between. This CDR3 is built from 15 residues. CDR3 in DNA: TGCGCCAGCAGCGGTACAGGGATGTCTAATGAAAAACTGTTTTTT. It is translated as CASSGTGMSNEKLFF.